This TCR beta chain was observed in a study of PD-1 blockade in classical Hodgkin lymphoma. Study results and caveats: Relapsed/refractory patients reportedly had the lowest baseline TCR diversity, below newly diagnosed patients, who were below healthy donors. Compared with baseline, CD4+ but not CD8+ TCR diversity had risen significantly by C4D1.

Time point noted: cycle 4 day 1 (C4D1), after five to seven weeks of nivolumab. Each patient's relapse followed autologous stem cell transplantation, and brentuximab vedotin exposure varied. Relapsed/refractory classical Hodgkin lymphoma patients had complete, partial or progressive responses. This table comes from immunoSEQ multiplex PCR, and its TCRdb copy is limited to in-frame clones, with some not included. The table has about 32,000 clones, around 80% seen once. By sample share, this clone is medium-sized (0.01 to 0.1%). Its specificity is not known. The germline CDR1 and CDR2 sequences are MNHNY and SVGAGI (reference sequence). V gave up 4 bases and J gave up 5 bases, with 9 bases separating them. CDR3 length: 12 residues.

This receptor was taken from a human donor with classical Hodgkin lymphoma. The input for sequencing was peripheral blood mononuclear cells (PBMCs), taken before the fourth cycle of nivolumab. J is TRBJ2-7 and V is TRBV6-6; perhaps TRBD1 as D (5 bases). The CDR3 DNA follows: TGTGCCAGCAGTTTCCAGGGCCACGAGCAGTACTTC. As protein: CASSFQGHEQYF.